The TCR beta chain under discussion was sequenced for a study of cytomegalovirus exposure and HLA in healthy donors. Use of 60 Vbeta and 13 Jbeta primers characterized the PCR. The protocol was immunoSEQ multiplex PCR, while the TCRdb copy is restricted to in-frame clones and leaves out a portion. The table has 25,000 to 40,000 clones, roughly 44% seen once. Per germline, CDR1 SGHRS and CDR2 YFSETQ. V was pared by 0 bases and J by 0 bases, with 6 bases between. The CDR3 runs to 15 residues. In its sample, this clone was seen a few times. The TCR sequence derives from a woman between 45 and 60 years old in good health and CMV-seronegative. What was sequenced was PBMCs. The chain uses TRBV5-1 and TRBJ1-4, with D perhaps TRBD1 (5 bases). For the CDR3, the DNA is TGCGCCAGCAGCTTGGAGGGGACAACTAATGAAAAACTGTTTTTT. Amino acids: CASSLEGTTNEKLFF.